Sequencing of this T cell receptor (beta chain) was carried out in a study of siplizumab effects on memory and regulatory T cells (dated by TCRdb to the late 2010s). Regarding the study in general: The study looked at the effect of siplizumab, an anti-CD2 antibody, on alloreactive T-cell subsets in allogeneic mixed lymphocyte reactions made from human PBMCs.

Results and caveats for the whole study, not just this receptor: A naive or memory phenotype could not be assigned to roughly 80-95% of proliferating CD4+ or CD8+ clones. Because sequences below about 10^-5 frequency were poorly captured, only a minor fraction of alloreactive clones could be mapped to unstimulated subsets. Unstimulated naive T cells appeared more diverse than memory T cells, and naive cells seemed to contribute substantially to the alloresponse. No functional confirmation was obtained for the suppressive function of proliferating Tregs from siplizumab cultures. Siplizumab significantly reduced the cumulative frequency of alloreactive sequences traceable to unstimulated CD4+ memory T cells. In reactions with siplizumab, an average of 68.8% of mappable alloreactive CD4+ clones were Treg-derived, compared with roughly 27% in control reactions.

Receptors were amplified or captured by the immunoSEQ multiplex PCR assay. About 10^5 TCR templates per sample were assayed by the deep sequencing platform. Genomic DNA extracted from sorted T cells was used for TCRbeta CDR3 sequencing. On the authors' methods: The R programming language was used for the clonal analysis of the TCRbeta CDR3 data. Comparing unstimulated samples against CFSE-low samples taken after the reaction was how alloreactive CD4+ and CD8+ clones were defined. Alloreactive CD4+ clones were assigned to regulatory or non-regulatory origin by matching sequences to sorted unstimulated Treg and non-Treg repertoires. TCRdb re-hosts the immuneACCESS table, in-frame sequences only. Its copies lack some clones; in the studies checked, an unresolved V gene accounts for under half of them, and the cause for the rest is not known. The V and J calls and the clone size are those of that table, but D and trimming were determined from the DNA. Present in this sample are 100,000 or so clones, just under 95% of which were seen just once. Over 0.15% of the sample comes from the top ten.

Sorted unstimulated T cells and proliferating T cells recovered from mixed lymphocyte reactions underwent TCRbeta CDR3 sequencing. Fresh whole blood from around eleven HLA-typed healthy donors served as the source for isolating PBMCs. To map where alloreactive clones came from, unstimulated CD4+ non-regulatory T cells were FACS-sorted. CDR1 SNHLY and CDR2 FYNNEI were looked up in the germline V gene. Trimmed from V: 10 bases; trimmed from J: 0 bases; junction bases lacking a gene match: 3. The CDR3 spans 13 residues, from the cysteine through the phenylalanine. Only the CDR3 DNA stays, 39 bases, in frame from base 1. Points on this clone: The clone's antigen remains unknown. It has no much larger one-base neighbor in the sample; base qualities were not kept.

This TCR derives from a human donor in good health. This chain joins TRBV2 to TRBJ1-2; the junction holds 9 bases that match TRBD1. Source material: non-Treg CD4+ T cells sorted from blood. The label giving this sample's cell subset or site can be read as: FACS-sorted unstimulated CD4+ non-regulatory T cells. The nucleotide sequence is TGTGCCACGCGGGACAGGGCTAACTATGGCTACACCTTC. This encodes CATRDRANYGYTF.